Shown below are 7 T cell receptor beta chains from a single sample sequenced in a study of cytomegalovirus exposure and HLA in healthy donors. Primers for the PCR totalled 60 Vbeta and 13 Jbeta. TCRdb's table, derived via immunoSEQ multiplex PCR, lists solely in-frame clones and lacks some. The sample spans 140,000 to 150,000 clones; the ten largest clones claim more than 0.8%. Sequenced input: PBMCs. These receptor sequences come from a male donor in good health and CMV-seronegative.

The rearrangement joins TRBV6-6 to TRBJ2-5, with 10 bases lining up with TRBD1. Germline CDR1 and CDR2: MNHNY and SVGAGI (reference sequence). V was clipped by 2 bases and J by 2 bases; unmatched bases: 5. The CDR3 loop spans 16 amino acids. CDR3 protein: CASSYVGTGVQETQYF. The CDR3 DNA sequence: TGTGCCAGCAGTTACGTCGGGACAGGGGTTCAAGAGACCCAGTACTTC.

The chain carries TRBV19 and TRBJ2-7; 8 bases are shared with TRBD1. Germline lookup yields CDR1 LNHDA and CDR2 SQIVND (reference sequence). V was pared by 6 bases and J by 6 bases, with 7 bases of the junction left unmatched. This CDR3 comprises 13 residues. CDR3 sequence: CASRTGVGGEQYF. CDR3 bases: TGTGCCAGTAGGACAGGGGTAGGAGGCGAGCAGTACTTC.

The gene calls are TRBV28 and TRBJ2-2; D perhaps matches TRBD1 (6 bases). Trimming removed 7 bases from V and 2 bases from J, with 26 bases in between. The CDR3 is 19 residues long. Germline V CDR1 and CDR2: MDHEN, SYDVKM. The CDR3 loop is CASNHPPPGLDSNTGELFF. CDR3 in DNA: TGTGCCAGCAACCACCCCCCTCCCGGATTGGACAGCAACACCGGGGAGCTGTTTTTT. Drawing the rest from reference TRBV28 and TRBJ2-2, the complete variable domain is DVKVTQSSRYLVKRTGEKVFLECVQDMDHENMFWYRQDPGLGLRLIYFSYDVKMKEKGDIPEGYSVSREKKERFSLILESASTNQTSMYLCASNHPPPGLDSNTGELFFGEGSRLTVL.

The rearrangement joins TRBV6-5 to TRBJ2-7; the D gene is possibly TRBD1 (6 bases). The V and J ends lost 6 bases and 2 bases respectively, with 11 bases between them. Germline lookup yields CDR1 MNHEY and CDR2 SVGAGI. This CDR3 contains 13 residues. The CDR3 reads CASSGDKPYEQYF. The CDR3 DNA sequence: TGTGCCAGCAGCGGGGACAAGCCCTACGAGCAGTACTTC.

This chain uses TRBV11-3 with TRBJ2-7; possibly TRBD1 for D (6 bases). The CDR3 length is 14 residues. V was cut by 1 base and J by 3 bases, with 10 bases left in between. The germline V gene encodes CDR1 SGHNT and CDR2 YENEEA. This CDR3 is CASSLGSGDYEQYF. The CDR3 DNA reads TGTGCCAGCAGCTTAGGGTCAGGGGACTACGAGCAGTACTTC.

The CDR3 spells CASSEGRPVNTGELFF. CDR3 DNA sequence: TGTGCCAGCAGTGAAGGGAGGCCAGTGAACACCGGGGAGCTGTTTTTT. This rearrangement joins TRBV25-1 to TRBJ2-2; D may be TRBD2 (6 bases). The CDR3 is 16 amino acids. Germline V CDR1 and CDR2: MGHDK, SYGVNS. V dropped 2 bases and J dropped 1 base, with 11 bases sitting between them.

V usage is TRBV10-3 and J usage is TRBJ1-5, with 9 bases fitting TRBD1. This CDR3 contains 15 residues. The germline V gene has CDR1 ENHRY and CDR2 SYGVKD. With 5 bases clipped from V and 7 bases from J, the junction kept 9 bases outside the gene matches. In DNA form, the CDR3 reads TGTGCCATCAGTACCGGGACAGGGACGCTACAGCCCCAGCATTTT. Translation gives CAISTGTGTLQPQHF.